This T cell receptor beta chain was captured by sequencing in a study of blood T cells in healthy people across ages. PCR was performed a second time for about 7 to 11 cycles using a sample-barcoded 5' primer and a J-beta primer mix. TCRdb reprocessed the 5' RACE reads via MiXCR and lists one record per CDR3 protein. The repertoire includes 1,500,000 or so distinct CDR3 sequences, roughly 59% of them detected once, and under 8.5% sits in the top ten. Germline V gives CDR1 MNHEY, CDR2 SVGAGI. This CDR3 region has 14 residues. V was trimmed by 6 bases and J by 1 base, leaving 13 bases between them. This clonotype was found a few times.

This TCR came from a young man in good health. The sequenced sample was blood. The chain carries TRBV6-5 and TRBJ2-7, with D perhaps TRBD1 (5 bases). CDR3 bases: TGTGCCAGCAGGGCAGGGTTGGGGTCCTACGAGCAGTACTTC. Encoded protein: CASRAGLGSYEQYF.